This T cell receptor beta chain was obtained from a study of T cell repertoires in cytomegalovirus infection. MiXCR, applied by TCRdb to the reads, yields one record per CDR3 protein. Seen here are 370,000 or so distinct CDR3 sequences, about 32% observed once, and the top ten hold roughly 12%. Regarding this clonotype: Its antigen is still unknown.

Germline loops: CDR1 KGHSH, CDR2 LQKENI. V was pared by 3 bases and J by 0 bases, with 9 bases between. This CDR3 has 15 amino acids. Material: cultured PBMCs, obtained from culture after CMV antigen stimulation. The rearrangement uses TRBV18 and TRBJ1-5, with D unclear. This receptor was identified in a human donor in good health (CMV status not recorded). Some clones in this sample may be carry-over from other donors' samples. Written as DNA, the CDR3 is TGTGCCAGCTCACCCTCGGGAGCTAGCAATCAGCCCCAGCATTTT. It translates to CASSPSGASNQPQHF.